These 28 T cell receptor beta chains share one sample of origin, sequenced in a study of PD-L1 blockade in urothelial cancer. TCRdb's table, derived via immunoSEQ multiplex PCR, lists solely in-frame clones and lacks some. The sample carries fewer than 60,000 clones, approximately 85% recorded once. Time point noted: pretreatment peripheral blood. The sequences come from PBMCs, collected around atezolizumab (anti-PD-L1) treatment. The receptors derive from a man between 65 and 85 years old with urothelial cancer.

This chain joins TRBV30 and TRBJ1-6; no definite D call. The CDR3 is 11 amino acids. Germline CDR1 reads GTSNPN; CDR2 reads SVGIG (reference sequence). The V gene lost 5 bases and the J gene lost 5 bases, with 4 bases spanning the gap. The CDR3 DNA sequence: TGTGCCTGGGGAGATAATTCACCCCTCCACTTT. Its translation is CAWGDNSPLHF.

The chain combines TRBV27 with TRBJ1-5, with D perhaps matching TRBD1 (6 bases). Trimming cost V 9 bases and J 1 base, with 10 bases left between them. This CDR3 has 13 amino acids. Germline CDR1 is MNHEY and CDR2 is SMNVEV (reference sequence). The chain's CDR3 is CARTRGSNQPQHF. The CDR3 bases are TGTGCCAGGACCAGGGGAAGCAATCAGCCCCAGCATTTT.

The chain has TRBV30 and TRBJ1-5; TRBD1 aligns across 9 bases. The CDR3 spans 15 residues. The trim removed 2 bases at V and 4 bases at J, leaving 6 bases unmatched. CDR1 is GTSNPN, CDR2 SVGIG, per germline (reference sequence). CDR3 nucleotides: TGTGCCTGGAGTCCCCCCGGGACAGGGAATCAGCCCCAGCATTTT. Its translation is CAWSPPGTGNQPQHF.

CDR3 sequence reads: CASSLALIRWDSPYGYTF. The CDR3 DNA sequence: TGTGCCAGCAGCTTGGCGTTGATTAGGTGGGACAGTCCCTATGGCTACACCTTC. The chain uses TRBV5-5 and TRBJ1-2; 7 positions agree with TRBD1. With V trimmed by 0 bases and J by 4 bases, 15 bases remained unmatched. The CDR3 spans 18 residues. CDR1 and CDR2 (germline): SGHKS, YYEKEE (reference sequence). Complete variable domain (other parts from reference TRBV5-5 and TRBJ1-2): DAGVTQSPTHLIKTRGQQVTLRCSPISGHKSVSWYQQVLGQGPQFIFQYYEKEERGRGNFPDRFSARQFPNYSSELNVNALLLGDSALYLCASSLALIRWDSPYGYTFGSGTRLTVV.

The chain links TRBV5-1 to TRBJ2-1; 7 bases fit TRBD1. This CDR3 is built from 13 residues. Trimming took 4 bases from V and 6 from J; bases not matched to a gene: 4. Germline loops: CDR1 SGHRS, CDR2 YFSETQ. CDR3 DNA sequence: TGCGCCAGCAGCGTGACAGGGCCCAATGAGCAGTTCTTC. Encoded protein: CASSVTGPNEQFF.

The chain combines TRBV7-2 with TRBJ1-2; TRBD1 might be the D (5 bases). The V end was cut by 2 bases, the J end by 5 bases, with 18 bases between. Germline V gene lookup returns CDR1 SGHTA and CDR2 FQGNSA. The CDR3 runs 16 residues. Written as DNA, the CDR3 is TGTGCCAGCAGCTTAACCTCGGGTGGAGGGGCTTATGGCTACACCTTC. Encoded protein: CASSLTSGGGAYGYTF. Based on the CDR3 plus reference TRBV7-2 and TRBJ1-2, the full variable domain is GAGVSQSPSNKVTEKGKDVELRCDPISGHTALYWYRQSLGQGLEFLIYFQGNSAPDKSGLPSDRFSAERTGGSVSTLTIQRTQQEDSAVYLCASSLTSGGGAYGYTFGSGTRLTVV.

V usage is TRBV14 and J usage is TRBJ2-7; TRBD1 aligns across 10 bases. The CDR3 covers 15 residues. Trimming took 4 bases from V and 3 from J; bases not matched to a gene: 6. From germline, CDR1 is SGHDN and CDR2 FVKESK. The CDR3 here is CASSRQGAGYYEQYF. The CDR3 nucleotides are TGTGCCAGCAGCCGACAGGGGGCGGGGTACTACGAGCAGTACTTC.

The rearrangement links TRBV5-1 to TRBJ2-1, with 9 bases fitting TRBD1. CDR1 SGHRS and CDR2 YFSETQ come from the germline V gene. J was trimmed by 2 bases and V by 0 bases; bases with no gene match: 9. This CDR3 has 18 residues. This chain's CDR3 is CASSLGAGTGRTYNEQFF. The CDR3 nucleotides are TGCGCCAGCAGCTTGGGGGCCGGGACAGGGCGCACCTACAATGAGCAGTTCTTC.

This sequence joins TRBV5-4 and TRBJ2-2; D gene ambiguous. The CDR3 totals 13 residues. Germline V lookup: CDR1 SGHNT, CDR2 YYREEE (reference sequence). V dropped 5 bases and J dropped 5 bases, with 10 bases sitting between them. CDR3 bases: TGTGCCAGCAGGAGTATTGGTACCGGGGAGCTGTTTTTT. Its translation is CASRSIGTGELFF.

In DNA, the CDR3 is TGTGCCAGCGGGACAGGGGAGCACTATGGCTACACCTTC. As protein: CASGTGEHYGYTF. The rearrangement uses TRBV5-4 and TRBJ1-2, with 10 nucleotides matching TRBD1. There are 13 residues in the CDR3. The V gene end was trimmed by 7 bases and the J gene end by 3 bases; junction bases not matched to a gene: 3. Germline V gene data show CDR1 as SGHNT and CDR2 as YYREEE (reference sequence).

The chain joins TRBV7-9 to TRBJ1-3; TRBD1 matches at 7 bases. Trimming removed 4 bases from V and 0 bases from J; junction bases left unmatched: 6. CDR3 size: 16 residues. Germline CDR1 is SEHNR and CDR2 is FQNEAQ (reference sequence). The CDR3 DNA sequence: TGTGCCAGCAGCTCGGGACAGTCGAGCTCTGGAAACACCATATATTTT. This gives the protein CASSSGQSSSGNTIYF.

The chain recombines TRBV15 with TRBJ2-3; the D gene is possibly TRBD2 (5 bases). Germline CDR1 LNHNV, CDR2 YYDKDF (reference sequence). This CDR3 has 15 residues. V was shortened by 0 bases and J by 14 bases, with 21 bases between the two germline ends. The DNA for the CDR3 is TGTGCCACCAGCAGAGATAGGGCTAGCCCCAGATACGCGTATTTT. It codes for CATSRDRASPRYAYF.

The gene calls are TRBV27 and TRBJ2-1; 14 bases map to TRBD2. The length of the CDR3 is 16 residues. Germline V gene data show CDR1 as MNHEY and CDR2 as SMNVEV (reference sequence). Trimming took 2 bases from V and 7 from J; bases not matched to a gene: 4. The CDR3, as DNA: TGTGCCAGCAGTTTAGGAGGGACTAGCGGGAGAAATGAGCAGTTCTTC. Its translation is CASSLGGTSGRNEQFF.

The table lists this clone with a count of one. This chain links TRBV30 with TRBJ1-3; D possibly corresponds to TRBD1 (5 bases). The CDR3 contains 14 residues. Germline values: CDR1 GTSNPN, CDR2 SVGIG (reference sequence). V lost 4 bases and J lost 3, with 13 bases in between. Here the CDR3 reads CAWTQGIGGNTIYF. The CDR3 DNA is TGTGCCTGGACCCAGGGCATAGGTGGAAACACCATATATTTT.

CDR3 sequence (DNA): TGCGCCAGCTCCCGTGGGCGTTACAATGAGCAGTTCTTC. Its translation: CASSRGRYNEQFF. The chain employs TRBV5-1 and TRBJ2-1; no definite D call. The CDR3 contains 13 residues. Germline lookup yields CDR1 SGHRS and CDR2 YFSETQ. With 7 bases removed from V and 4 bases from J, the gap between germline ends came to 12 bases.

This chain uses TRBV18 with TRBJ1-5; D is undetermined. Germline loops: CDR1 KGHSH, CDR2 LQKENI. Trimming took off 3 bases at V and 3 bases at J, with 9 bases between the two ends. This CDR3 spans 14 amino acids. This CDR3 is CASSPGSPNQPQHF. The CDR3 DNA reads as TGTGCCAGCTCACCGGGCAGCCCCAATCAGCCCCAGCATTTT.

This chain links TRBV6-4 with TRBJ2-1, with 10 bases fitting TRBD2. Germline CDR1 and CDR2: MRHNA and SNTAGT. V lost 5 bases to trimming and J lost 6 bases; unmatched junction nucleotides: 7. CDR3 length: 15 amino acids. Here the CDR3 DNA reads TGTGCCAGCAGTTTTCTAGCGGGAGCGATCAATGAGCAGTTCTTC. Its protein product is CASSFLAGAINEQFF.

The rearrangement links TRBV7-9 to TRBJ1-6; D ambiguous. Germline CDR1 and CDR2: SEHNR and FQNEAQ (reference sequence). V was pared by 1 base and J by 0 bases, with 4 bases between. This CDR3 comprises 15 residues. This CDR3 is CASSLGSSYNSPLHF. DNA of the CDR3: TGTGCCAGCAGCTTAGGGAGCTCCTATAATTCACCCCTCCACTTT.

V gene TRBV12-1 combines with J gene TRBJ2-7; TRBD2, the table's D call, was not compared with the DNA. TRBV12-1 is a listed pseudogene. The CDR3 is 14 amino acids. In DNA form, the CDR3 reads TGTGCCAGCAGCTTTACGGGGATTGCCTACGAGCAGTACTTC. Its translation is CASSFTGIAYEQYF.

The CDR3: CASSATRGGRTEAFF. In DNA form, the CDR3 reads TGTGCCAGCAGCGCGACAAGGGGGGGCAGGACTGAAGCTTTCTTT. The chain joins TRBV27 to TRBJ1-1; a weak D match, TRBD1 (6 bases). The CDR3 has 15 residues. V was cut by 6 bases and J by 5 bases, with 19 bases left in between. Germline CDR1 MNHEY, CDR2 SMNVEV (reference sequence).

This rearrangement joins TRBV7-8 to TRBJ2-7; 8 bases are shared with TRBD1. There are 15 residues in the CDR3. V dropped 5 bases and J dropped 2; count of bases not matched to a gene: 8. The germline V gene encodes CDR1 SGHVS and CDR2 FQNEAQ. CDR3 sequence reads: CASSLFRTGPYEQYF. Written as DNA, the CDR3 is TGTGCCAGCAGCCTCTTCAGGACAGGGCCCTACGAGCAGTACTTC.

The chain recombines TRBV19 with TRBJ2-2; D might be TRBD2 (5 bases). The CDR3 spans 13 residues. Germline V lookup: CDR1 LNHDA, CDR2 SQIVND (reference sequence). Between the trimmed V and J ends, which lost 9 bases and 8 bases, there was a span of 16 bases. CDR3 sequence (DNA): TGTGCCAGCAGGACTGCCGGGCTGGGGGAGCTGTTTTTT. This codes for CASRTAGLGELFF. The full variable domain, rest sourced from reference TRBV19 and TRBJ2-2, is DGGITQSPKYLFRKEGQNVTLSCEQNLNHDAMYWYRQDPGQGLRLIYYSQIVNDFQKGDIAEGYSVSREKKESFPLTVTSAQKNPTAFYLCASRTAGLGELFFGEGSRLTVL.

This clone qualifies as medium-sized. The V and J genes are TRBV28 and TRBJ2-6; tentatively, D is TRBD2 (5 bases). CDR1 is MDHEN, CDR2 SYDVKM, per germline. CDR3 length: 17 residues. The ends were cut back, 3 bases at V and 2 bases at J, with 14 bases in the middle. CDR3 coding DNA: TGTGCCAGCAGTTTTGGGAATTCGGGAACTGGGGCCAACGTCCTGACTTTC. Protein product: CASSFGNSGTGANVLTF.

This clone was seen a single time. The chain links TRBV29-1 to TRBJ1-4; 11 nucleotides line up with TRBD1. Germline V gene data show CDR1 as SQVTM and CDR2 as ANQGSEA. This CDR3 has 15 amino acids. The junction had 5 bases not matched to a gene; V was cut back by 4 bases and J by 4 bases. CDR3 DNA: TGCAGCGTTGCCAAAGGGACAGGGGGTAATGAAAAACTGTTTTTT. As protein: CSVAKGTGGNEKLFF.

The V call is TRBV29-1, the J call TRBJ2-7; 10 bases match TRBD1. There are 14 residues in the CDR3. V gave up 3 bases and J gave up 2 bases; unmatched junction bases: 4. The V gene's germline CDR1 is SQVTM and CDR2 ANQGSEA. The CDR3 loop reads CSVDRGQGAYEQYF. In nucleotides, the CDR3 is TGCAGCGTTGACCGTGGACAGGGGGCCTACGAGCAGTACTTC.

The V call is TRBV7-9, the J call TRBJ2-3; no definite D call. This CDR3 comprises 12 residues. Germline assignment: CDR1 SEHNR and CDR2 FQNEAQ (reference sequence). Deletions cut 5 bases from V and 2 bases from J, with 5 bases between. CDR3: CASSPNTDTQYF. The CDR3 region has the DNA TGTGCCAGCAGCCCTAACACAGATACGCAGTATTTT. Combining the CDR3 with reference TRBV7-9 and TRBJ2-3 gives the whole variable domain DTGVSQNPRHKITKRGQNVTFRCDPISEHNRLYWYRQTLGQGPEFLTYFQNEAQLEKSRLLSDRFSAERPKGSFSTLEIQRTEQGDSAMYLCASSPNTDTQYFGPGTRLTVL.

The V call is TRBV5-1, the J call TRBJ2-7; perhaps TRBD1 as D (6 bases). Germline lookup yields CDR1 SGHRS and CDR2 YFSETQ. Deletions cut 0 bases from V and 6 bases from J, with 13 bases between. The CDR3 has 14 residues. The CDR3 nucleotides are TGCGCCAGCAGCTTGGGTCAGGGGTCTCCCGAGCAGTACTTC. It codes for CASSLGQGSPEQYF.

This clone came up a few times. The rearrangement joins TRBV28 to TRBJ2-7; 7 bases line up with TRBD2. In germline, CDR1 is MDHEN, CDR2 SYDVKM. V was clipped by 10 bases and J by 6 bases; unmatched bases: 12. The CDR3 totals 13 residues. CDR3 sequence reads: CATRGGRSVEQYF. In DNA form, the CDR3 reads TGTGCCACCCGGGGCGGGAGATCCGTCGAGCAGTACTTC.